This paragraph reports one T cell receptor (beta chain). Its antigen is not identified. This entry is derived from a study of CXCR3-negative and CXCR3-positive naive CD8 T cells. Study observations and caveats: CXCR3-expressing naive cells carried TRB CDR3s more hydrophobic than those of CXCR3-negative naive cells.

The germline V gene has CDR1 SGHRS and CDR2 YFSETQ. The CDR3 consists of 14 residues. Researchers prepared the TRB cDNA libraries using 5' RACE with UMI labels. TCRdb re-called the 5' RACE reads and gives one entry per CDR3 protein, without DNA. The sample includes just under 90,000 distinct CDR3 sequences. The origin of this receptor is a human donor in good health. Some clones in this sample may be carry-over from other donors' samples. The sample consisted of naive CXCR3+ CD8+ T cells from blood. Subset reported: CD45RO-CCR7+CD27+CD95- naive CD8+ T cells expressing CXCR3 (TNR3+). The chain combines TRBV5-1 with TRBJ2-7; TCRdb calls TRBD1, which cannot be checked without DNA. The CDR3 loop is CASSFSGFDYEQYF.